This T cell receptor beta chain was identified in a study of OX40 agonist ivuxolimab in advanced cancers. Overall study: As their treatment, patients were administered ivuxolimab, an agonistic anti-OX40 (CD134) antibody.

Clones were sequenced by immunoSEQ multiplex PCR, and TCRdb holds only the in-frame ones, with some missing. The profile shows about 44,000 clones, 85% to 95% of them singletons. CDR1 is SGDLS and CDR2 is YYNGEE in the germline V gene. CDR3 size: 17 residues. The V segment lost 4 bases and the J segment 8 bases; nucleotides outside the gene matches: 18. This TCR was recovered from an adult with an advanced solid tumor such as melanoma, head and neck, liver or kidney cancer. The sample here was CD4+ or CD8+ T cells sorted from blood, taken in a trial of the OX40 agonist ivuxolimab. The chain employs TRBV9 and TRBJ2-1, with 7 bases matching TRBD1. The CDR3 region has the DNA TGTGCCAGCAGCTCCCCGGCCGGTGTACAGGGGTTCCATGAGCAGTTCTTC. Amino acid sequence: CASSSPAGVQGFHEQFF.